Below are 23 T cell receptor beta chains sequenced from a single sample in a study of T-cell memory formation after mild COVID-19. One entry per CDR3 protein, called by TCRdb with MiXCR from the 5' RACE reads. The table shows 470,000 or so distinct CDR3 sequences, with roughly 20% occurring only once. What was sequenced was PBMCs or a T cell subset sorted from them (not recorded which). The receptors originated from an adult woman who had mild COVID-19 (a few samples of this study predate the infection). Cell type and time point are not known.

This clonotype was observed a few times. V is TRBV6-5 and J is TRBJ2-7, with TRBD1 as a possible D gene (6 bases). Between the trimmed V and J ends, which lost 6 bases and 4 bases, there was a span of 19 bases. The CDR3 consists of 15 residues. Germline CDR1 reads MNHEY; CDR2 reads SVGAGI. CDR3 DNA sequence: TGTGCCAGCAGACCCTCACAGGGTGGGGGTTACGAGCAGTACTTC. Translating gives CASRPSQGGGYEQYF.

This chain links TRBV10-3 with TRBJ1-2, with D maybe TRBD1 (5 bases). V lost 0 bases and J 3 bases, leaving 8 bases between the germline ends. Germline V gene lookup returns CDR1 ENHRY and CDR2 SYGVKD. This CDR3 comprises 14 residues. This CDR3 is CAISESGQDYGYTF. As DNA, the CDR3 is TGTGCCATCAGTGAGTCGGGGCAGGACTATGGCTACACCTTC.

This clonotype has at least ten counts. The chain has TRBV4-1 and TRBJ2-5; possible D gene TRBD1, 5 bases. The V end was cut by 4 bases, the J end by 4 bases, with 10 bases between. Per the germline V gene, CDR1 is MGHRA and CDR2 is YSYEKL. This CDR3 has 13 residues. CDR3 sequence reads: CASSLGRGETQYF. The CDR3 coding sequence is TGCGCCAGCAGCCTGGGAAGGGGAGAGACCCAGTACTTC.

V usage is TRBV28 and J usage is TRBJ1-2; D gene ambiguous. V was pared by 5 bases and J by 6 bases, with 10 bases between. Per the germline V gene, CDR1 is MDHEN and CDR2 is SYDVKM. The CDR3 consists of 12 residues. This CDR3 is CASSPTMNGYTF. The DNA of the CDR3 is TGTGCCAGCAGTCCCACCATGAATGGCTACACCTTC.

This clonotype appeared a few times. The DNA for the CDR3 is TGCGCCAGCAGCCAAGGTTGGGGAAACACTGAAGCTTTCTTT. Amino acid sequence: CASSQGWGNTEAFF. The gene calls are TRBV4-1 and TRBJ1-1; the D is unclear. CDR1 MGHRA and CDR2 YSYEKL come from the germline V gene. This CDR3 is built from 14 residues. The germline V and J ends were trimmed by 1 base and 2 bases, with 8 bases remaining between them.

This clonotype was seen a handful of times. The genes are TRBV20-1 and TRBJ2-7; D not resolved. Per germline, CDR1 DFQATT and CDR2 SNEGSKA (reference sequence). The V gene lost 3 bases and the J gene lost 0 bases, with 9 bases spanning the gap. The CDR3 is made up of 13 amino acids. As DNA, the CDR3 is TGCAGTGCTAGTGGCAGGTACTCCTACGAGCAGTACTTC. It yields the protein CSASGRYSYEQYF.

This chain uses TRBV7-9 with TRBJ1-2; 7 positions match TRBD1. V shed 5 bases and J 8 bases; nucleotides not matched to a gene: 8. The CDR3 totals 13 residues. Per the germline V gene, CDR1 is SEHNR and CDR2 is FQNEAQ (reference sequence). This chain's CDR3 is CASSLTGVGGYTF. Written as DNA, the CDR3 is TGTGCCAGCAGCCTCACAGGGGTGGGCGGCTACACCTTC. Based on the CDR3 plus reference TRBV7-9 and TRBJ1-2, the full variable domain is DTGVSQNPRHKITKRGQNVTFRCDPISEHNRLYWYRQTLGQGPEFLTYFQNEAQLEKSRLLSDRFSAERPKGSFSTLEIQRTEQGDSAMYLCASSLTGVGGYTFGSGTRLTVV.

The CDR3 DNA sequence: TGTGCCAGCAGTCTTACCGCGGATACGCAGTATTTT. It codes for CASSLTADTQYF. J is TRBJ2-3 and V is TRBV3-1; D not certain. Trimming removed 6 bases at V and 6 bases at J, with 10 bases between. Germline V CDR1 and CDR2: LGHDT, YNNKEL (reference sequence). The CDR3 sequence is 12 residues long.

The chain has TRBV27 and TRBJ2-5; TRBD1 might be the D (5 bases). CDR1 MNHEY and CDR2 SMNVEV come from the germline V gene (reference sequence). This CDR3 has 13 residues. Trimming pared 5 bases from V and 5 bases from J, leaving 12 bases between. CDR3 in DNA: TGTGCCAGCAGTGCGTTAGGGGTGGAGACCCAGTACTTC. Its protein product is CASSALGVETQYF.

V usage is TRBV6-5 and J usage is TRBJ2-3, with D perhaps TRBD2 (6 bases). Trimming removed 5 bases at V and 1 base at J, with 13 bases between. CDR3 size: 15 residues. Germline lookup yields CDR1 MNHEY and CDR2 SVGAGI. The CDR3 nucleotides are TGTGCCAGCAGTAGACAGCGGGCCCGCACAGATACGCAGTATTTT. The encoded protein is CASSRQRARTDTQYF.

As DNA, the CDR3 is TGTGCCAGCAGCTCTATGGGGACAGATACGCAGTATTTT. This gives the protein CASSSMGTDTQYF. V and J are TRBV7-9 and TRBJ2-3, with D uncertain. Germline V gene lookup returns CDR1 SEHNR and CDR2 FQNEAQ (reference sequence). Trimming took 4 bases from V and 3 from J, leaving 8 bases between them. The length of the CDR3 is 13 residues. Combining the CDR3 with reference TRBV7-9 and TRBJ2-3 gives the whole variable domain DTGVSQNPRHKITKRGQNVTFRCDPISEHNRLYWYRQTLGQGPEFLTYFQNEAQLEKSRLLSDRFSAERPKGSFSTLEIQRTEQGDSAMYLCASSSMGTDTQYFGPGTRLTVL.

CDR3 protein: CSARPFGPSSSYEQYF. The CDR3 DNA is TGCAGTGCTAGACCCTTCGGGCCCTCTAGCTCCTACGAGCAGTACTTC. The rearrangement joins TRBV20-1 to TRBJ2-7; D gene unclear. This CDR3 contains 16 residues. V was trimmed by 2 bases and J by 0 bases, leaving 17 bases between them. Germline lookup yields CDR1 DFQATT and CDR2 SNEGSKA (reference sequence).

The V gene is TRBV18, the J gene TRBJ1-4; D is possibly TRBD1 (5 bases). The germline gives CDR1 KGHSH, CDR2 LQKENI. The CDR3 extends over 15 amino acids. Trimming shortened V by 0 bases and J by 12 bases, and 17 bases separated the two germline ends. CDR3 amino acids: CASSPPYQGTGELFF. The CDR3 DNA follows: TGTGCCAGCTCACCACCGTACCAGGGTACCGGGGAACTGTTTTTT.

The V call is TRBV24-1, the J call TRBJ1-5; D call uncertain. Germline V gene sequence: CDR1 KGHDR, CDR2 SFDVKD. This CDR3 has 14 amino acids. The ends were cut back, 5 bases at V and 7 bases at J, with 14 bases in the middle. The CDR3 protein is CATSASLTGQPQHF. Written as DNA, the CDR3 is TGTGCCACCAGTGCCTCGTTGACCGGACAGCCCCAGCATTTT.

In its sample, this clonotype was seen many times. The chain uses TRBV12-3 or TRBV12-4 and TRBJ1-2, with D unresolved. The CDR3 spans 12 residues. Trimming shortened V by 2 bases and J by 8 bases, and 9 bases separated the two germline ends. The CDR3 DNA reads as TGTGCCAGCAGTTTATGGGAGAACGGCTACACCTTC. Its translation is CASSLWENGYTF.

The chain links TRBV29-1 to TRBJ2-3; perhaps TRBD1 as D (5 bases). V was trimmed by 4 bases and J by 2 bases, leaving 10 bases between them. The CDR3 sequence is 13 residues long. CDR1 and CDR2 (germline): SQVTM, ANQGSEA. Here the CDR3 reads CSVAGHNTDTQYF. Written as DNA, the CDR3 is TGCAGCGTTGCCGGACATAACACAGATACGCAGTATTTT.

This clonotype was detected many times. The chain uses TRBV20-1 and TRBJ2-4; 7 bases are a match to TRBD1. Germline V gene lookup returns CDR1 DFQATT and CDR2 SNEGSKA (reference sequence). V lost 3 bases and J lost 0; bases outside the gene matches: 8. This CDR3 region has 16 residues. As DNA, the CDR3 is TGCAGTGCTAGTGTCCCGAGGGGGCTAGCCAAAAACATTCAGTACTTC. This codes for CSASVPRGLAKNIQYF.

The V call is TRBV4-2, the J call TRBJ2-5, with a weak D call TRBD1 (5 bases). V was cut by 0 bases and J by 0 bases, with 8 bases left in between. The germline gives CDR1 LGHNA, CDR2 YNFKEQ. There are 15 residues in the CDR3. In nucleotides, the CDR3 is TGTGCCAGCAGCCAAGATTGGACAAACCAAGAGACCCAGTACTTC. Translated: CASSQDWTNQETQYF.

This clonotype was found a few times. The chain uses TRBV12-3 or TRBV12-4 and TRBJ2-1; TRBD2 is a possible D gene (6 bases). This CDR3 is 15 amino acids long. Trimming took off 5 bases at V and 8 bases at J, with 19 bases between the two ends. The CDR3 DNA follows: TGTGCCAGCAGTGGGGATGGGACTGCAATCCATGAGCAGTTCTTC. This codes for CASSGDGTAIHEQFF.

This clonotype was counted only a few times. The J gene is TRBJ2-7, the V gene TRBV6-5; D possibly uses TRBD1 or TRBD2 (5 bases each). Trimming stripped 6 bases from V and 6 bases from J, with 24 bases between. Germline CDR1 is MNHEY and CDR2 is SVGAGI. The length of the CDR3 is 16 residues. CDR3 DNA sequence: TGTGCCAGCAGCAGCACTCACGGGGACGGATCGGGCGAGCAGTACTTC. Its translation: CASSSTHGDGSGEQYF.

The V call is TRBV12-3 or TRBV12-4, the J call TRBJ2-3; D is perhaps TRBD2 (6 bases). V lost 5 bases, J lost 5 bases, and 20 bases lay in between. The CDR3 loop spans 16 amino acids. The CDR3 sequence: CASSLKAGPQGDTQYF. The CDR3 coding sequence is TGTGCCAGCAGTCTAAAAGCGGGCCCTCAGGGAGATACGCAGTATTTT.

This clonotype turned up a few times. The rearrangement uses TRBV12-3 or TRBV12-4 and TRBJ2-3; the D is unclear. Trimming took 3 bases from V and 2 from J, leaving 12 bases between them. The CDR3 covers 15 residues. The CDR3 DNA sequence: TGTGCCAGCAGTTTTAGGATTGGGTCCACAGATACGCAGTATTTT. Its protein product is CASSFRIGSTDTQYF.

There are a few counts of this clonotype. This chain links TRBV4-1 with TRBJ2-5, with 12 bases aligning to TRBD1. Germline V gives CDR1 MGHRA, CDR2 YSYEKL. This CDR3 region has 16 residues. The V gene end was trimmed by 2 bases and the J gene end by 5 bases; junction bases not matched to a gene: 6. The CDR3: CASSQLGQGADETQYF. The CDR3 coding sequence is TGCGCCAGCAGCCAACTGGGACAGGGGGCAGATGAGACCCAGTACTTC.